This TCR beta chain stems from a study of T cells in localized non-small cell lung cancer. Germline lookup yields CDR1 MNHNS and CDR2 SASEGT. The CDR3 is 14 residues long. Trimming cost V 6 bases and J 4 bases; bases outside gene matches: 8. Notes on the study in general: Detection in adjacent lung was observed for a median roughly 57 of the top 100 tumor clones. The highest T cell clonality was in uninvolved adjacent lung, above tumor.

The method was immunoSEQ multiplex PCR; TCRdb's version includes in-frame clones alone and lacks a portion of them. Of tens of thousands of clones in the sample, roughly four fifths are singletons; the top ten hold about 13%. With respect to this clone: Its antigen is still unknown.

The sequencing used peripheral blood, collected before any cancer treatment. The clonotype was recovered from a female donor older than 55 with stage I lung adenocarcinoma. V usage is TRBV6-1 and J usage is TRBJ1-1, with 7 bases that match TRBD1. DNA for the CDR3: TGTGCCAGCAGACAGACAGGGCCGTTCACTGAAGCTTTCTTT. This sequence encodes CASRQTGPFTEAFF.